The clone carrying this TCR beta chain occurred many times. Its antigen is undetermined. These data belong to a study of breast tumors, draining lymph nodes, adjacent tissues. Broader study findings: Tumor and nontumor repertoires were significantly more similar in luminal-like than in basal-like breast cancer.

TCRdb re-called the multiplex PCR reads with MiXCR, one entry per CDR3 protein. The sample contains approximately 37,000 distinct CDR3 sequences, 35% to 40% of which appear only once. The V end lost 0 bases, the J end lost 15 bases, and 12 bases lay between the germline ends. Germline loops: CDR1 ENHRY, CDR2 SYGVKD. The CDR3 spans 12 residues. V usage is TRBV10-3 and J usage is TRBJ2-1; D is uncertain. Specimen: breast tumor tissue. This receptor was obtained from a female donor with breast cancer. Some clones in this sample may be carry-over from other donors' samples. The CDR3, as DNA: TGTGCCATCAGTGAGTCCCCCCAGCACCCGTTCTTC. Amino acid sequence: CAISESPQHPFF.